A selection of T cell receptor beta chains follows, all from one sample in a study of cytomegalovirus exposure and HLA in healthy donors. TCRdb's copy holds only in-frame clones and misses some; the assay was immunoSEQ multiplex PCR. Altogether 150,000 to 200,000 clones are present, 75% to 85% being singletons, with the ten largest covering about 0.89%. Material: PBMCs. The source of these receptors is a girl aged 2 to 10 in good health and CMV-seropositive. The CDR3 runs from the conserved cysteine through the conserved F or W. A D gene is named only where the DNA matches it firmly. Only part of the rows carry a size: once, few, many, or a class if the clone is expanded.

clone_size	j_call	v_call	d_call	cdr3_aa	cdr3_nt
once	TRBJ2-2	TRBV30	-	CAWSRRLVANTGELFF	TGTGCCTGGAGTAGGAGGTTAGTCGCGAACACCGGGGAGCTGTTTTTT
-	TRBJ2-2	TRBV5-1	TRBD1	CASSFGRGQFRNGELFF	TGCGCCAGCAGCTTCGGTAGGGGGCAGTTTCGGAACGGGGAGCTGTTTTTT
-	TRBJ2-3	TRBV28	-	CASSFGGLRDTQYF	TGTGCCAGCAGTTTCGGAGGGTTGCGGGATACGCAGTATTTT
-	TRBJ2-5	TRBV4-1	TRBD2	CASSQDVSGGRETQYF	TGCGCCAGCAGCCAAGATGTATCGGGAGGGAGGGAGACCCAGTACTTC
-	TRBJ2-3	TRBV9	-	CASSVPNHRAQRGVVSRVTQYF	TGTGCCAGCAGCGTCCCCAACCACCGGGCACAACGCGGGGTGGTTAGCCGTGTTACGCAGTATTTT
-	TRBJ2-7	TRBV30	-	CAWSSSRRDNTYEQYF	TGTGCCTGGAGCTCATCGCGCCGGGACAACACCTACGAGCAGTACTTC
-	TRBJ2-1	TRBV29-1	-	CSVAGTSEGNEQFF	TGCAGCGTGGCCGGGACCTCGGAGGGGAATGAGCAGTTCTTC
-	TRBJ2-6	TRBV9	TRBD1	CASSPGDRFIGANVLTF	TGTGCCAGCAGCCCGGGGGACAGGTTTATTGGGGCCAACGTCCTGACTTTC
few	TRBJ2-7	TRBV19	TRBD1	CASSPGTGGYEQYF	TGTGCCAGTAGTCCCGGGACAGGGGGCTACGAGCAGTACTTC
-	TRBJ1-1	TRBV21-1	-	CASSTRHYTEAFF	TGTGCCAGCAGCACGCGACATTACACTGAAGCTTTCTTT
-	TRBJ1-2	TRBV7-9	TRBD1	CASSSRQGGAGSYTF	TGTGCCAGCAGCTCTCGACAGGGGGGGGCGGGGAGCTACACCTTC
few	TRBJ1-2	TRBV30	-	CAWKAGSVDGYTF	TGTGCCTGGAAAGCGGGGTCGGTAGATGGCTACACCTTC
-	TRBJ1-5	TRBV23-1	-	CASSQRTRGKPQHF	TGCGCCAGCAGCCAACGGACTCGAGGAAAGCCCCAGCATTTT
-	TRBJ1-5	TRBV30	-	CAWSVASNQPQHF	TGTGCCTGGAGTGTGGCTAGCAATCAGCCCCAGCATTTT
-	TRBJ2-7	TRBV19	TRBD2	CASSTTSGPYEQYF	TGTGCCAGTAGTACCACTAGCGGACCCTACGAGCAGTACTTC
-	TRBJ1-3	TRBV12-5	-	CASGLVRGRVTGNTIYF	TGTGCTAGTGGTTTGGTACGTGGGAGGGTAACTGGAAACACCATATATTTT
-	TRBJ2-3	TRBV5-6	TRBD1	CASSSTTTFRQGADTQYF	TGTGCCAGCAGCTCCACTACCACATTTCGACAGGGGGCAGATACGCAGTATTTT
-	TRBJ2-1	TRBV19	TRBD1	CASSTPGQQVNEQFF	TGTGCCAGTAGTACTCCGGGACAGCAAGTCAATGAGCAGTTCTTC
-	TRBJ1-1	TRBV5-1	-	CASSPSGVDTEAFF	TGCGCCAGCAGCCCTTCAGGGGTCGACACTGAAGCTTTCTTT
-	TRBJ2-7	TRBV6-1	TRBD2	CASSGGTTYEQYF	TGTGCCAGCAGTGGGGGGACTACCTACGAGCAGTACTTC
-	TRBJ2-7	TRBV6-1	TRBD2	CASSEGLAGNYEQYF	TGTGCCAGCAGTGAGGGACTAGCGGGAAACTACGAGCAGTACTTC
-	TRBJ2-7	TRBV4-1	TRBD2	CASSQESSGAAYEQYF	TGCGCCAGCAGCCAAGAAAGTAGCGGGGCGGCCTACGAGCAGTACTTC
-	TRBJ1-3	TRBV5-1	-	CASSYQGRNTIYF	TGCGCCAGCAGTTATCAGGGTAGAAACACCATATATTTT
few	TRBJ1-1	TRBV7-6	-	CASSLAQAGRMNTEAFF	TGTGCCAGCAGCTTAGCGCAGGCAGGGAGGATGAACACTGAAGCTTTCTTT
few	TRBJ2-1	TRBV30	-	CAWKGAMNEQFF	TGTGCCTGGAAAGGGGCTATGAATGAGCAGTTCTTC
-	TRBJ2-4	TRBV7-9	TRBD2	CASSTQTSGSEDIQYF	TGTGCCAGCAGCACCCAGACTAGCGGGTCTGAGGACATTCAGTACTTC
-	TRBJ2-3	TRBV4-1	TRBD2	CASSQGYSGSRVTQYF	TGCGCCAGCAGTCAAGGGTATAGCGGGAGTAGGGTTACGCAGTATTTT
-	TRBJ2-2	TRBV6-1	-	CASSGTWGAGTGELFF	TGTGCCAGCAGTGGGACTTGGGGAGCGGGCACCGGGGAGCTGTTTTTT
-	TRBJ1-1	TRBV5-1	-	CASSSTRGSGGSEAFF	TGCGCCAGCAGCTCTACCCGTGGATCCGGGGGATCTGAAGCTTTCTTT
-	TRBJ1-4	TRBV7-8	-	CASSPREGNEKLFF	TGTGCCAGCAGCCCTCGGGAGGGTAACGAAAAACTGTTTTTT
few	TRBJ1-2	TRBV5-1	-	CASSPGSGNYGYTF	TGCGCCAGCAGCCCGGGGTCGGGTAACTATGGCTACACCTTC
-	TRBJ2-7	TRBV4-2	-	CASSHYWTVYEQYF	TGTGCCAGCAGCCATTATTGGACTGTCTACGAGCAGTACTTC
-	TRBJ1-1	TRBV5-4	-	CASRLLTGNTEAFF	TGTGCCAGCAGGCTACTGACAGGTAACACTGAAGCTTTCTTT
-	TRBJ1-3	TRBV28	-	CASTGRDGNTIYF	TGTGCCAGCACCGGCAGGGATGGAAACACCATATATTTT
-	TRBJ1-5	TRBV5-5	TRBD1	CASSPRPTGDNQPQHF	TGTGCCAGCAGCCCAAGACCGACAGGGGACAATCAGCCCCAGCATTTT
-	TRBJ2-5	TRBV7-9	TRBD2	CASSPRGTSGSFSEETQYF	TGTGCCAGCAGCCCCCGCGGGACTAGCGGGAGTTTCTCCGAGGAGACCCAGTACTTC
few	TRBJ1-1	TRBV29-1	TRBD1	CSVVLMDRGRNTEAFF	TGCAGCGTTGTTTTGATGGACAGGGGGCGGAACACTGAAGCTTTCTTT
-	TRBJ1-5	TRBV5-1	-	CASSLEGGGNQPQHF	TGCGCCAGCAGCTTGGAAGGGGGTGGCAATCAGCCCCAGCATTTT
-	TRBJ1-5	TRBV19	-	CASSIGAQPQHF	TGTGCCAGTAGTATTGGGGCCCAGCCCCAGCATTTT
-	TRBJ2-1	TRBV27	TRBD2	CASSLRASGNEQFF	TGTGCCAGCAGTTTAAGAGCTAGCGGGAATGAGCAGTTCTTC
-	TRBJ1-1	TRBV28	-	CASRLPADYTEAFF	TGTGCCAGCAGACTCCCGGCGGACTACACTGAAGCTTTCTTT
few	TRBJ1-4	TRBV28	-	CASRGATNEKLFF	TGTGCCAGCAGAGGGGCAACTAATGAAAAACTGTTTTTT
once	TRBJ2-1	TRBV9	TRBD2	CASSSGTSSNEQFF	TGTGCCAGCAGCTCCGGGACTAGCTCCAATGAGCAGTTCTTC
-	TRBJ2-7	TRBV14	-	CASSQDLGSYEQYF	TGTGCCAGCAGCCAAGATCTCGGTTCCTACGAGCAGTACTTC
-	TRBJ1-1	TRBV19	-	CASSIYRAHFLNTEAFF	TGTGCCAGTAGTATATACAGGGCTCACTTCTTGAACACTGAAGCTTTCTTT
-	TRBJ1-2	TRBV27	-	CASSLSGGNGYTF	TGTGCCAGCAGTTTATCCGGAGGGAATGGCTACACCTTC
-	TRBJ2-3	TRBV29-1	TRBD2	CSDGLAGTDTQYF	TGCAGCGACGGACTAGCGGGAACAGATACGCAGTATTTT
-	TRBJ2-7	TRBV6-4	TRBD1	CASSDSPDRALYEQYF	TGTGCCAGCAGTGACTCTCCGGACAGGGCCCTTTACGAGCAGTACTTC
-	TRBJ2-1	TRBV7-9	TRBD2	CASSLVAGAWNEQFF	TGTGCCAGCAGCTTAGTAGCGGGAGCGTGGAATGAGCAGTTCTTC
-	TRBJ2-3	TRBV19	-	CASSTYSGDTQYF	TGTGCCAGTAGTACCTATAGCGGTGATACGCAGTATTTT
-	TRBJ2-3	TRBV15	-	CATSRPDRGPADPQYF	TGTGCCACCAGCAGACCCGACCGAGGGCCAGCGGATCCGCAGTATTTT
-	TRBJ2-1	TRBV6-5	-	CARTGNEQFF	TGTGCCAGGACAGGCAATGAGCAGTTCTTC
-	TRBJ1-1	TRBV28	TRBD1	CASSPTGGIKAFF	TGTGCCAGCAGTCCCACAGGGGGGATTAAAGCTTTCTTT